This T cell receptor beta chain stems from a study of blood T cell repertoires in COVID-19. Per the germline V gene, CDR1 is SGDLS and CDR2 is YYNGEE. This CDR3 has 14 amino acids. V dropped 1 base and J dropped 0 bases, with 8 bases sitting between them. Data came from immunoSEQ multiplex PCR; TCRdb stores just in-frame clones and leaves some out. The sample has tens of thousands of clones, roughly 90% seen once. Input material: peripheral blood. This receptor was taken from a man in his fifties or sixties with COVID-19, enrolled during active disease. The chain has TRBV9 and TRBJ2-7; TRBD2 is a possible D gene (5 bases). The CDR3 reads CASSVSGISYEQYF. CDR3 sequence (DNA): TGTGCCAGCAGCGTATCCGGGATCTCCTACGAGCAGTACTTC.